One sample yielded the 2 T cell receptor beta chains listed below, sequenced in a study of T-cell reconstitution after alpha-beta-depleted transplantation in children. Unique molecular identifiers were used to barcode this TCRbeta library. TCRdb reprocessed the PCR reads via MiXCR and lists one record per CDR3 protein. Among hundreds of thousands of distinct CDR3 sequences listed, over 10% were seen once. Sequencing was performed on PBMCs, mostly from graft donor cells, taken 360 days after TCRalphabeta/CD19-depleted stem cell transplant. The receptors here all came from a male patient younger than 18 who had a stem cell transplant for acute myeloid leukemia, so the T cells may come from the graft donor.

This CDR3 is CASSPSTDEAFF. As DNA, the CDR3 is TGTGCCAGCTCACCAAGCACGGACGAAGCTTTCTTT. This sequence joins TRBV18 and TRBJ1-1, with D uncertain. The CDR3 sequence is 12 residues long. Germline V CDR1 and CDR2: KGHSH, LQKENI. V was shortened by 2 bases and J by 8 bases, with 9 bases between the two germline ends.

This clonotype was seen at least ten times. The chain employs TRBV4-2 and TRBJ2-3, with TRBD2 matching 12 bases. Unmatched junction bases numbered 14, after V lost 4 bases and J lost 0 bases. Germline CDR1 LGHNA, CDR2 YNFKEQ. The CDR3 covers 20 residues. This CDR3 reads CASSPSGLAGPGFSTDTQYF. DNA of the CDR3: TGTGCCAGCAGCCCTTCCGGACTAGCGGGACCCGGATTTAGCACAGATACGCAGTATTTT.